This T cell receptor beta chain was documented in a study of T cell repertoires in cytomegalovirus infection. Regarding the study as a whole: HLA-C-restricted, CMV-specific TCR beta clonotypes were dominant ex vivo.

TCRdb itself ran the reads through MiXCR, one entry per CDR3 protein. The sample yields some 310,000 distinct CDR3 sequences, 25% seen once. The CDR3 has 14 amino acids. Looked up from germline, CDR1 is LNHDA and CDR2 is SQIVND (reference sequence). V was trimmed by 4 bases and J by 4 bases, leaving 14 bases between them. This clonotype was seen only a few times. Its target is unknown. V and J are TRBV19 and TRBJ2-7; D uncertain. The source is a human donor in good health (CMV status not recorded). Some clones in this sample may be carry-over from other donors' samples. Source: cultured PBMCs, taken from culture after CMV antigen stimulation. The CDR3 DNA follows: TGTGCCAGTAGTAGCGTCAGGAAGGAATACGAGCAGTACTTC. This sequence encodes CASSSVRKEYEQYF.